This TCR beta chain was sequenced in a study of blood T cell repertoires in COVID-19. As for the study in general: PBMCs, B-cell-depleted T cells, or T cells provided the cDNA or gDNA that made up the material.

Clones were read by immunoSEQ multiplex PCR, and TCRdb kept only the in-frame ones, dropping some. The table includes 250,000 to 300,000 clones, approximately 86% detected once. The germline V gene has CDR1 SGHRS and CDR2 YFSETQ. With 3 bases removed from V and 3 bases from J, the gap between germline ends came to 10 bases. CDR3 size: 13 residues. Sequenced sample: peripheral blood. The sequence derives from a man aged 18 to 30 with active or convalescent COVID-19. This chain uses TRBV5-1 with TRBJ2-7, with D possibly matching TRBD1 (6 bases). The CDR3 spells CASSYLQGYEQYF. CDR3 nucleotide sequence: TGCGCCAGCAGCTATCTACAGGGCTACGAGCAGTACTTC.